Each of the 26 T cell receptor beta chains below was sequenced from the same sample in a study of blood T cell repertoires in COVID-19. Libraries were prepared by immunoSEQ multiplex PCR; TCRdb keeps only in-frame clonotypes and omits some of them. The sample has roughly 280,000 clones; around nine tenths are singletons. Sequenced: peripheral blood. The origin of the receptors is a man in his forties or fifties with active or convalescent COVID-19.

The rearrangement links TRBV27 to TRBJ1-4; D remains unclear. This CDR3 contains 16 residues. CDR1 and CDR2 from the germline V gene are MNHEY and SMNVEV (reference sequence). V gave up 2 bases and J gave up 1 base, with 11 bases separating them. The CDR3 sequence is CASSLDAGLTNEKLFF. CDR3 nucleotides: TGTGCCAGCAGTTTAGATGCGGGGTTAACTAATGAAAAACTGTTTTTT.

The genes are TRBV7-9 and TRBJ2-1, with 11 positions matching TRBD2. V shed 11 bases, J shed 0 bases, and the junction held 6 bases outside the gene matches. The CDR3 has 15 amino acids. The germline CDR1 and CDR2 sequences are SEHNR and FQNEAQ (reference sequence). The CDR3 loop reads CAGVTSGSSYNEQFF. DNA of the CDR3: TGTGCCGGAGTAACTAGCGGGAGCTCCTACAATGAGCAGTTCTTC.

This chain links TRBV5-1 with TRBJ1-1, with D unresolved. V shed 4 bases and J shed 1 base, with 23 bases lying between them. The CDR3 spans 18 residues. From germline, CDR1 is SGHRS and CDR2 YFSETQ. This CDR3 is CASSPRPSSGGRNTEAFF. The DNA of the CDR3 is TGCGCCAGCAGCCCGCGGCCCTCCTCAGGAGGGAGGAACACTGAAGCTTTCTTT.

CDR3 sequence reads: CASSLTASGQETQYF. The CDR3 bases are TGTGCCAGCAGCTTAACGGCTAGCGGCCAAGAGACCCAGTACTTC. This chain uses TRBV7-6 with TRBJ2-5; 7 nucleotides agree with TRBD2. The junction had 4 bases not matched to a gene; V was cut back by 2 bases and J by 1 base. This CDR3 has 15 residues. Looked up from germline, CDR1 is SGHVS and CDR2 is FNYEAQ.

This clone was seen only once. This rearrangement joins TRBV5-1 to TRBJ2-5, with D possibly TRBD1 on 6 matching bases. This CDR3 has 14 amino acids. Germline V gives CDR1 SGHRS, CDR2 YFSETQ. The V gene lost 4 bases and the J gene lost 0 bases, with 10 bases spanning the gap. CDR3 sequence reads: CASSGTGNQETQYF. The DNA of the CDR3 is TGCGCCAGCAGCGGTACAGGGAACCAAGAGACCCAGTACTTC.

The rearrangement links TRBV12-3 or TRBV12-4 to TRBJ2-1, with D uncertain. The CDR3 loop spans 12 amino acids. Trimming removed 6 bases at V and 5 bases at J, with 8 bases between. CDR3 coding DNA: TGTGCCAGCAGACGAGAAAACAATGAGCAGTTCTTC. This sequence encodes CASRRENNEQFF.

The rearrangement joins TRBV15 to TRBJ1-2; 10 nucleotides align to TRBD1. Germline V CDR1 and CDR2: LNHNV, YYDKDF (reference sequence). The CDR3 has 15 residues. Losses at the gene ends were 0 bases for V and 8 bases for J; bases not matched to a gene: 6. The CDR3 spells CATSREGTGVIGYTF. DNA of the CDR3: TGTGCCACCAGCAGAGAGGGGACAGGGGTGATCGGCTACACCTTC.

This chain uses TRBV30 with TRBJ1-3; 7 bases are a match to TRBD1. V lost 4 bases, J lost 9 bases, and 9 bases stayed unmatched. Looked up from germline, CDR1 is GTSNPN and CDR2 is SVGIG (reference sequence). The CDR3 consists of 13 residues. CDR3: CAWNPGGLGTIYF. DNA of the CDR3: TGTGCCTGGAACCCAGGGGGGCTCGGCACCATATATTTT.

The gene calls are TRBV30 and TRBJ1-5; 7 nucleotides agree with TRBD1. The CDR3 runs 13 residues. From germline, CDR1 is GTSNPN and CDR2 SVGIG (reference sequence). This CDR3 reads CAKSQGYDQPQHF. CDR3 coding DNA: TGTGCTAAATCACAGGGGTATGATCAGCCCCAGCATTTT. Combining the CDR3 with reference TRBV30 and TRBJ1-5 gives the whole variable domain SQTIHQWPATLVQPVGSPLSLECTVEGTSNPNLYWYRQAAGRGLQLLFYSVGIGQISSEVPQNLSASRPQDRQFILSSKKLLLSDSGFYLCAKSQGYDQPQHFGDGTRLSIL.

The chain links TRBV6-6 to TRBJ1-1; D call uncertain. From germline, CDR1 is MNHNY and CDR2 SVGAGI (reference sequence). The CDR3 loop spans 14 amino acids. V was trimmed by 6 bases and J by 0 bases, leaving 11 bases between them. The CDR3 protein is CASSPSPMNTEAFF. CDR3 in DNA: TGTGCCAGCAGCCCCAGTCCAATGAACACTGAAGCTTTCTTT.

The chain joins TRBV6-5 to TRBJ1-6; 10 bases fit TRBD1. V gave up 2 bases and J gave up 8 bases; unmatched junction bases: 0. The CDR3 totals 14 residues. The germline V gene encodes CDR1 MNHEY and CDR2 SVGAGI. The CDR3 nucleotides are TGTGCCAGCAGTTACGGGACAGGGGATTCACCCCTCCACTTT. This codes for CASSYGTGDSPLHF.

The chain links TRBV10-3 to TRBJ2-7; D ambiguous. V dropped 2 bases and J dropped 3 bases, with 5 bases sitting between them. The CDR3 sequence is 12 residues long. Germline V gene sequence: CDR1 ENHRY, CDR2 SYGVKD. As DNA, the CDR3 is TGTGCCATCAGTGAGAACAGCTACGAGCAGTACTTC. Residues: CAISENSYEQYF.

The rearrangement uses TRBV18 and TRBJ2-3; weak D call: TRBD2 (5 bases). CDR3 length: 13 amino acids. The V gene lost 2 bases and the J gene lost 6 bases, with 9 bases spanning the gap. Germline V CDR1 and CDR2: KGHSH, LQKENI. For the CDR3, the DNA is TGTGCCAGCTCACCAGGGGAGCAGGATACGCAGTATTTT. This sequence encodes CASSPGEQDTQYF.

This clone was seen only once. The V call is TRBV14, the J call TRBJ2-4; 7 nucleotides line up with TRBD1. The CDR3 totals 14 residues. The V gene's germline CDR1 is SGHDN and CDR2 FVKESK. J lost 4 bases, V lost 5 bases, and 5 bases had no gene match. The CDR3 region is CASSFDRVKNIQYF. CDR3 DNA: TGTGCCAGCAGCTTCGACAGGGTAAAAAACATTCAGTACTTC.

This chain uses TRBV14 with TRBJ2-3, with D possibly TRBD1 on 6 matching bases. V dropped 4 bases and J dropped 5 bases, with 19 bases sitting between them. CDR1 is SGHDN, CDR2 FVKESK, per germline. The CDR3 has 16 amino acids. Here the CDR3 reads CASSLRDKGVRDTQYF. In nucleotides, the CDR3 is TGTGCCAGCAGCCTCCGGGACAAGGGGGTCCGAGATACGCAGTATTTT.

The chain carries TRBV5-1 and TRBJ1-6, with TRBD1 matching over 8 bases. With 1 base clipped from V and 6 bases from J, the junction kept 3 bases outside the gene matches. This CDR3 is built from 15 residues. The V gene's germline CDR1 is SGHRS and CDR2 YFSETQ. The CDR3 region has the DNA TGCGCCAGCAGCTTGATAGACAGGGGTAATTCACCCCTCCACTTT. This sequence encodes CASSLIDRGNSPLHF.

The chain has TRBV12-3 or TRBV12-4 and TRBJ1-2; no firm D call. The length of the CDR3 is 13 residues. Trimming took off 6 bases at V and 2 bases at J, with 10 bases between the two ends. The CDR3 DNA sequence: TGTGCCAGCAGAACAACAGCCAACTATGGCTACACCTTC. It specifies CASRTTANYGYTF.

The chain links TRBV24-1 to TRBJ2-2; 7 nucleotides line up with TRBD2. The germline gives CDR1 KGHDR, CDR2 SFDVKD. V was pared by 4 bases and J by 4 bases, with 8 bases of the junction left unmatched. The CDR3 runs 16 residues. This chain's CDR3 is CATSDQPGRPTGELFF. In DNA form, the CDR3 reads TGTGCCACCAGTGACCAACCCGGGAGGCCCACCGGGGAGCTGTTTTTT.

V gene TRBV6-6 combines with J gene TRBJ1-6, with TRBD1 identical over 7 bases. This CDR3 is 15 amino acids long. Germline CDR1 MNHNY, CDR2 SVGAGI (reference sequence). The V gene end was trimmed by 6 bases and the J gene end by 12 bases; junction bases not matched to a gene: 14. CDR3: CASSQGDTRPKPLHF. CDR3 nucleotide sequence: TGTGCCAGCAGCCAGGGGGATACACGACCAAAACCCCTCCACTTT.

This chain links TRBV5-4 with TRBJ2-3; 7 nucleotides align to TRBD2. The junction had 11 bases not matched to a gene; V was cut back by 4 bases and J by 3 bases. This CDR3 has 16 amino acids. Germline assignment: CDR1 SGHNT and CDR2 YYREEE (reference sequence). The CDR3 coding sequence is TGTGCCAGCAGCACCCCGGGGCGGCGGGGGACAGATACGCAGTATTTT. It yields the protein CASSTPGRRGTDTQYF.

V and J are TRBV6-5 and TRBJ1-2, with D uncertain. CDR1 and CDR2 (germline): MNHEY, SVGAGI. The V end lost 8 bases, the J end lost 2 bases, and 15 bases lay between the germline ends. The CDR3 totals 14 residues. The CDR3 loop reads CASPEVGKNYGYTF. DNA for the CDR3: TGTGCCAGCCCCGAGGTCGGCAAAAACTATGGCTACACCTTC.

The V and J genes are TRBV10-3 and TRBJ1-3; no firm D call. The CDR3 extends over 14 amino acids. V was pared by 2 bases and J by 1 base, with 6 bases between. CDR1 is ENHRY and CDR2 is SYGVKD in the germline V gene. The CDR3 sequence is CAISELASGNTIYF. The CDR3 coding sequence is TGTGCCATCAGTGAGCTGGCATCTGGAAACACCATATATTTT.

This rearrangement joins TRBV11-1 to TRBJ2-7, with TRBD1 identical over 10 bases. V lost 2 bases to trimming and J lost 3 bases; unmatched junction nucleotides: 4. The CDR3 contains 15 residues. From germline, CDR1 is SGHAT and CDR2 FQDESV (reference sequence). CDR3: CASSLPGQGIYEQYF. In DNA, the CDR3 is TGTGCCAGCAGCTTACCGGGACAGGGGATCTACGAGCAGTACTTC.

This chain links TRBV28 with TRBJ2-5; D ambiguous. This CDR3 has 12 amino acids. Germline V lookup: CDR1 MDHEN, CDR2 SYDVKM. V gave up 7 bases and J gave up 0 bases, with 6 bases separating them. CDR3 sequence reads: CASNQDQETQYF. The DNA of the CDR3 is TGTGCCAGCAACCAGGACCAAGAGACCCAGTACTTC.

This chain connects TRBV5-4 to TRBJ2-7; TRBD1 agrees at 9 bases. The CDR3 has 14 amino acids. After removal of 4 bases from V and 5 bases from J, the junction contained 7 bases not matched to a gene. Per the germline V gene, CDR1 is SGHNT and CDR2 is YYREEE (reference sequence). CDR3 sequence reads: CASSLRDRAHEQYF. CDR3 DNA: TGTGCCAGCAGCCTCCGGGACAGGGCGCACGAGCAGTACTTC.

The genes are TRBV14 and TRBJ2-2; 7 bases agree with TRBD1. V lost 4 bases and J lost 6; bases outside the gene matches: 8. This CDR3 has 15 residues. Germline V gives CDR1 SGHDN, CDR2 FVKESK. CDR3 bases: TGTGCCAGCAGCCCTTATTCGACAGGGTCCGGGGAGCTGTTTTTT. Its translation: CASSPYSTGSGELFF.